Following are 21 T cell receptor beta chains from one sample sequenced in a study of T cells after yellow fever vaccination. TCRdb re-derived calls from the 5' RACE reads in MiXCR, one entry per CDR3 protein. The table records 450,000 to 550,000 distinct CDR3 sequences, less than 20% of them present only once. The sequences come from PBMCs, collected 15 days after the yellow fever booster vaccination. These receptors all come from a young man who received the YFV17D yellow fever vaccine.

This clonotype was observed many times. The DNA of the CDR3 is TGCGCCAGCAGCCAAGACGGAGGCCCTTACGAGCAGTACTTC. This codes for CASSQDGGPYEQYF. V and J are TRBV4-3 and TRBJ2-7; D might be TRBD2 (5 bases). The V end lost 0 bases, the J end lost 4 bases, and 10 bases lay between the germline ends. This CDR3 contains 14 residues. Per germline, CDR1 LGHNA and CDR2 YSLEER.

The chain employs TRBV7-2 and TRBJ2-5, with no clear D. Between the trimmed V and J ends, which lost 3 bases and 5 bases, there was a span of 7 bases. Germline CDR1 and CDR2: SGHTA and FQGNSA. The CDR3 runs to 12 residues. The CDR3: CASSFPFETQYF. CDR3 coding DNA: TGTGCCAGCAGCTTCCCTTTTGAGACCCAGTACTTC.

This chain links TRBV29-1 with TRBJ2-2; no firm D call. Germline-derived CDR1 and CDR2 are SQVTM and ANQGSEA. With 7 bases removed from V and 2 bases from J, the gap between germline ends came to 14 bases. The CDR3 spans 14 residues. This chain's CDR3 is CSATTEDNTGELFF. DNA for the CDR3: TGCAGCGCGACGACCGAAGATAACACCGGGGAGCTGTTTTTT.

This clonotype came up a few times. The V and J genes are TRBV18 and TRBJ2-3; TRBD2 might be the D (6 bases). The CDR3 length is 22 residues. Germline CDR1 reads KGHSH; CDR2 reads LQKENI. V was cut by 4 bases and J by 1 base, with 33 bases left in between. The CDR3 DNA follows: TGTGCCAGCTCACAGACACATCCGGAGGGGTATTCGGCCAAGCGGGGCACAGATACGCAGTATTTT. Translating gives CASSQTHPEGYSAKRGTDTQYF.

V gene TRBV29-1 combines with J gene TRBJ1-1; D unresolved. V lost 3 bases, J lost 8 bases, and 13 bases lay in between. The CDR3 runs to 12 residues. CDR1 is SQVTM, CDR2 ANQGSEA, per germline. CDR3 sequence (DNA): TGCAGCGTTGACGAGGGTGGAGACGAAGCTTTCTTT. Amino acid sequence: CSVDEGGDEAFF.

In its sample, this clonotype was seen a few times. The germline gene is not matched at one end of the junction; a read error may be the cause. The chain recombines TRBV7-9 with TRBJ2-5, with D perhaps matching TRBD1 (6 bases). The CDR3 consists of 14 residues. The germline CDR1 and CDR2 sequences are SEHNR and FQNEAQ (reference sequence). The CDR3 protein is CASSLGQFAETQYF. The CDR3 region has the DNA TGTGCCAGCAGTTTAGGACAGTTCGCAGAGACCCAGTACTTC.

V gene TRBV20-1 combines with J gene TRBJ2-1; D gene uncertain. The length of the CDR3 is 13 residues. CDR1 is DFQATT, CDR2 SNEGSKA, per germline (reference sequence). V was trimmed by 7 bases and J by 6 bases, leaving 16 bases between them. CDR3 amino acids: CSEKRVLPNEQFF. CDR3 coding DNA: TGCAGTGAAAAGCGAGTTCTCCCCAATGAGCAGTTCTTC.

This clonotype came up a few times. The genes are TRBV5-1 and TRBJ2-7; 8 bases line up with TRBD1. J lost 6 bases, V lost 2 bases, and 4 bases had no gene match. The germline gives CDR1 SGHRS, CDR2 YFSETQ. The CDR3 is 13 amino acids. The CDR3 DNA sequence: TGCGCCAGCAGCTTAGCTACAGGGGGCGAGCAGTACTTC. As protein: CASSLATGGEQYF.

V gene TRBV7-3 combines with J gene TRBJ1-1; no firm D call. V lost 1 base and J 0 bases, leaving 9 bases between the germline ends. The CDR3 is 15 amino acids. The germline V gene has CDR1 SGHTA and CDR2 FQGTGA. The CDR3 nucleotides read TGTGCCAGCAGCTTAAGTGCAGACATGAACACTGAAGCTTTCTTT. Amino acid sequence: CASSLSADMNTEAFF.

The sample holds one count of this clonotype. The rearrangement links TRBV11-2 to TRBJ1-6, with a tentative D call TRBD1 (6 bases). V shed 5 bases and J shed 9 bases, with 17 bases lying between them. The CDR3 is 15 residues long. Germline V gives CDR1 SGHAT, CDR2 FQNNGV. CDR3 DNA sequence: TGTGCCAGCAGCCGGGGGGGGGCTGATAGTTCACCCCTCCACTTT. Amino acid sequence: CASSRGGADSSPLHF.

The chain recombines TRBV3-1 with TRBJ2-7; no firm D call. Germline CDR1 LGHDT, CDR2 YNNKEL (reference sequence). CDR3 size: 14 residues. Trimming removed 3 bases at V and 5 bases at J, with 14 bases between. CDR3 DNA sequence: TGTGCCAGCAGCCAGCCCGGGCGGCAGAACGAGCAGTACTTC. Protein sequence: CASSQPGRQNEQYF.

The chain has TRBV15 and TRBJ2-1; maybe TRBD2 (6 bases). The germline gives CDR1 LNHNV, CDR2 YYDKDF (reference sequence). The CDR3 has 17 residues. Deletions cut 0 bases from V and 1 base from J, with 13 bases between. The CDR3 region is CATSREGGLASYNEQFF. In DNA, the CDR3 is TGTGCCACCAGCAGAGAAGGAGGGCTAGCGTCCTACAATGAGCAGTTCTTC.

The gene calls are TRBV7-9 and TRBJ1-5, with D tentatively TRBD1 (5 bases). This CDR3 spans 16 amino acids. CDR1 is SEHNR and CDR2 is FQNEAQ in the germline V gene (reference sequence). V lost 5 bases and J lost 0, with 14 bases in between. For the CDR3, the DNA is TGTGCCAGCAGCCACCCGGACACCTATAGCAATCAGCCCCAGCATTTT. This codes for CASSHPDTYSNQPQHF.

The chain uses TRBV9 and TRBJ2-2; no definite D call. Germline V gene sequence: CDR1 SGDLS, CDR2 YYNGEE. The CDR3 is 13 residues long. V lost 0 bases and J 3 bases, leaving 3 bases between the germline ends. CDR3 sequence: CASSVDDTGELFF. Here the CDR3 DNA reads TGTGCCAGCAGCGTAGACGACACCGGGGAGCTGTTTTTT. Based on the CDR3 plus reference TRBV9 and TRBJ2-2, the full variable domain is DSGVTQTPKHLITATGQRVTLRCSPRSGDLSVYWYQQSLDQGLQFLIQYYNGEERAKGNILERFSAQQFPDLHSELNLSSLELGDSALYFCASSVDDTGELFFGEGSRLTVL.

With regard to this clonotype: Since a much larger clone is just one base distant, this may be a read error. The CDR3 is CASRGTGDEQYF. The CDR3 coding sequence is TGTGCCAGCAGGGGGACAGGGGACGAGCAGTACTTC. J is TRBJ2-7 and V is TRBV7-2; 10 nucleotides line up with TRBD1. This CDR3 has 12 amino acids. CDR1 is SGHTA and CDR2 is FQGNSA in the germline V gene. The ends lost 6 bases at V and 5 bases at J; junction bases unmatched: 1.

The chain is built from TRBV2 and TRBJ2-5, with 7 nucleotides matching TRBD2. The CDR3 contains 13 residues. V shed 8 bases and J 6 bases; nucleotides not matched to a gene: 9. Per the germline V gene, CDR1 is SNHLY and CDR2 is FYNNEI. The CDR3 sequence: CASVPNGRQTQYF. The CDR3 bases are TGTGCCAGCGTTCCGAACGGGAGGCAGACCCAGTACTTC.

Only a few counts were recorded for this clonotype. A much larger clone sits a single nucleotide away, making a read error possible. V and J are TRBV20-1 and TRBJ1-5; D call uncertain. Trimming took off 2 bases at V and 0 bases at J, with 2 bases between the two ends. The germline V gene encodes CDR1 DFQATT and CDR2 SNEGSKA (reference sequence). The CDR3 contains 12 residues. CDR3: CSARYSNQPQHF. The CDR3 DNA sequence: TGCAGTGCTAGATATAGCAATCAGCCCCAGCATTTT.

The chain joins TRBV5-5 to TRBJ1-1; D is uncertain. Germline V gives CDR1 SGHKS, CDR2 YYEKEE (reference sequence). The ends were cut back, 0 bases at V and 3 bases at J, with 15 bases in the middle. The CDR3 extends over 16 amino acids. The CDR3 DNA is TGTGCCAGCAGCTTGGTACACCTCGAGGGTGACACTGAAGCTTTCTTT. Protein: CASSLVHLEGDTEAFF.

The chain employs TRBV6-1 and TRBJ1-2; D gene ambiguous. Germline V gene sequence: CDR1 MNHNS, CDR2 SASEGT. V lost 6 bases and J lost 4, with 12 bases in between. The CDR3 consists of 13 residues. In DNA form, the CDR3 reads TGTGCCAGCAGAGGACGGCGGGGCTATGGCTACACCTTC. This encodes CASRGRRGYGYTF.

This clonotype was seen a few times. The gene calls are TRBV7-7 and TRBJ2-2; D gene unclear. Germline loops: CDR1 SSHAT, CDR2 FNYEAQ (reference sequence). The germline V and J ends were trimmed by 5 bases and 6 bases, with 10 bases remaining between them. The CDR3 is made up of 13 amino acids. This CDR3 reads CASSLRASGELFF. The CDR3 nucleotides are TGTGCCAGCAGCCTAAGGGCATCCGGGGAGCTGTTTTTT.

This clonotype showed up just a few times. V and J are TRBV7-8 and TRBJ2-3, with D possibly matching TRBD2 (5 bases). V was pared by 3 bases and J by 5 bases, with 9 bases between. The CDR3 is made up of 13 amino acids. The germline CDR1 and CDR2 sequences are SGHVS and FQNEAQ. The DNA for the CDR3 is TGTGCCAGCAGCTTTACGGGGAGAGATACGCAGTATTTT. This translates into CASSFTGRDTQYF.